Following are 31 T cell receptor beta chains from one sample sequenced in a study of molecular identifiers for immune sequencing clone quantification. A single record per CDR3 protein comes from TCRdb applying MiXCR to the PCR reads. The sample lists 97,000 or so distinct CDR3 sequences, 35% occurring once. The sequenced sample was naive CD8+ T cells from blood, with Jurkat cell RNA spiked in. The sample's subset: FACS-sorted CD8+CD4-CCR7+CD45RA+ naive T cells. The receptors shown here come from a human donor in good health. Some libraries in this study had Jurkat cell RNA spiked in.

The CDR3 nucleotides read TGTGCCAGCAGTGTCCTGGCATCAGATACGCAGTATTTT. Amino acid sequence: CASSVLASDTQYF. This sequence joins TRBV6-4 and TRBJ2-3, with D uncertain. Germline V lookup: CDR1 MRHNA, CDR2 SNTAGT. This CDR3 has 13 residues. The V gene lost 4 bases and the J gene lost 4 bases, with 9 bases spanning the gap.

A remark on this clonotype: Given a much more abundant clone one base away, this may be a read error. The V gene is TRBV29-1, the J gene TRBJ2-5, with 10 bases matching TRBD1. Germline V CDR1 and CDR2: SQVTM, ANQGSEA. This CDR3 is built from 19 residues. CDR3 sequence reads: CSVEDLLAGQGLGQETRYF. In nucleotides, the CDR3 is TGCAGCGTTGAAGATCTTTTGGCGGGACAGGGGTTAGGCCAAGAGACCCGGTACTTC.

In the case of this clonotype: A much larger clone sits a single nucleotide away, making a read error possible. The rearrangement joins TRBV19 to TRBJ1-2, with D unclear. The V gene lost 3 bases and the J gene lost 5 bases, with 10 bases spanning the gap. The CDR3 totals 13 residues. Per the germline V gene, CDR1 is LNHDA and CDR2 is SQIVND (reference sequence). The CDR3 is CASSILEGYGYTF. CDR3 bases: TGTGCCAGTAGTATCTTGGAGGGTTATGGCTACACCTTC.

This chain joins TRBV27 and TRBJ1-5; D gene unclear. The ends were cut back, 5 bases at V and 4 bases at J, with 9 bases in the middle. CDR1 and CDR2 (germline): MNHEY, SMNVEV (reference sequence). The CDR3 totals 13 residues. CDR3 in amino acids: CASSSGENQPQHF. For the CDR3, the DNA is TGTGCCAGCAGTAGCGGAGAAAATCAGCCCCAGCATTTT.

The rearrangement joins TRBV14 to TRBJ2-5; 7 positions match TRBD2. V trimming: 0 bases; J trimming: 2 bases; junction bases outside the gene matches: 9. The germline gives CDR1 SGHDN, CDR2 FVKESK. The CDR3 covers 17 residues. As DNA, the CDR3 is TGTGCCAGCAGCCAAGATGGAAGACTAGCAGTTCAAGAGACCCAGTACTTC. It specifies CASSQDGRLAVQETQYF.

This clonotype has a count of ten or more. The junction differs from germline at one of its ends, possibly a read error. The rearrangement links TRBV7-9 to TRBJ2-7; 7 bases are shared with TRBD2. The V gene's germline CDR1 is SEHNR and CDR2 FQNEAQ (reference sequence). There are 14 residues in the CDR3. In nucleotides, the CDR3 is TGTGCCAGCAGCTCGGGGGGTGACAGCTACGCGCAGTACTTC. Translating gives CASSSGGDSYAQYF. Using reference TRBV7-9 and TRBJ2-7 for the parts outside the CDR3, the full variable domain is DTGVSQNPRHKITKRGQNVTFRCDPISEHNRLYWYRQTLGQGPEFLTYFQNEAQLEKSRLLSDRFSAERPKGSFSTLEIQRTEQGDSAMYLCASSSGGDSYAQYFGPGTRLTVT.

This clonotype showed up many times. The chain combines TRBV7-8 with TRBJ2-7; D is unclear. Trimming shortened V by 5 bases and J by 13 bases, and 18 bases separated the two germline ends. The CDR3 is 12 residues long. Germline V gene lookup returns CDR1 SGHVS and CDR2 FQNEAQ. CDR3 loop: CASSPDAVHIYF. In DNA form, the CDR3 reads TGTGCCAGCAGCCCCGATGCCGTCCATATTTACTTC.

Of note for this clonotype: One end of the junction fails to match germline, which may point to a read error. Here the CDR3 reads CAISESIVAYYEQFF. The DNA of the CDR3 is TGTGCCATCAGTGAGTCGATAGTCGCCTACTATGAGCAGTTCTTC. This chain joins TRBV10-3 and TRBJ2-1; D is uncertain. This CDR3 has 15 amino acids. The germline gives CDR1 ENHRY, CDR2 SYGVKD.

The V gene is TRBV27, the J gene TRBJ2-7; weak D call: TRBD2 (6 bases). With 0 bases removed from V and 4 bases from J, the gap between germline ends came to 10 bases. Germline V gene sequence: CDR1 MNHEY, CDR2 SMNVEV (reference sequence). The CDR3 has 14 residues. The CDR3: CASSLSSRGYEQYF. The CDR3 DNA reads as TGTGCCAGCAGTTTATCCTCCCGGGGGTACGAGCAGTACTTC.

This clonotype was seen a handful of times. The chain carries TRBV7-9 and TRBJ2-1, with 10 bases that match TRBD2. V was clipped by 5 bases and J by 6 bases; unmatched bases: 7. Germline values: CDR1 SEHNR, CDR2 FQNEAQ (reference sequence). This CDR3 is 15 amino acids long. The DNA of the CDR3 is TGTGCCAGCAGCCTCGGACTAGCGGACCTCAATGAGCAGTTCTTC. It codes for CASSLGLADLNEQFF. The full variable domain, its missing parts supplied by reference TRBV7-9 and TRBJ2-1, is DTGVSQNPRHKITKRGQNVTFRCDPISEHNRLYWYRQTLGQGPEFLTYFQNEAQLEKSRLLSDRFSAERPKGSFSTLEIQRTEQGDSAMYLCASSLGLADLNEQFFGPGTRLTVL.

The sample holds a few counts of this clonotype. This chain links TRBV28 with TRBJ2-1, with D possibly TRBD2 on 6 matching bases. Germline-derived CDR1 and CDR2 are MDHEN and SYDVKM. This CDR3 region has 13 residues. Trimming removed 4 bases at V and 5 bases at J, with 9 bases between. CDR3: CASSSGLDNEQFF. In DNA, the CDR3 is TGTGCCAGCAGTTCGGGACTGGACAATGAGCAGTTCTTC.

The chain recombines TRBV20-1 with TRBJ2-7, with D maybe TRBD1 (5 bases). V lost 3 bases and J 5 bases, leaving 17 bases between the germline ends. The CDR3 consists of 14 residues. Germline CDR1 reads DFQATT; CDR2 reads SNEGSKA (reference sequence). The DNA for the CDR3 is TGCAGTGCTAGCGGGCACGCAGGGTGGGACGAGCAGTACTTC. Translating it yields CSASGHAGWDEQYF.

This clonotype was picked up a small number of times. The chain links TRBV19 to TRBJ2-7; 8 bases map to TRBD2. The germline gives CDR1 LNHDA, CDR2 SQIVND (reference sequence). The V segment lost 1 base and the J segment 3 bases; nucleotides outside the gene matches: 5. This CDR3 is built from 15 residues. In DNA, the CDR3 is TGTGCCAGTAGTATAGCAAGCGGGGGATTCTACGAGCAGTACTTC. Translating it yields CASSIASGGFYEQYF. The whole variable domain, remainder taken from reference TRBV19 and TRBJ2-7, is DGGITQSPKYLFRKEGQNVTLSCEQNLNHDAMYWYRQDPGQGLRLIYYSQIVNDFQKGDIAEGYSVSREKKESFPLTVTSAQKNPTAFYLCASSIASGGFYEQYFGPGTRLTVT.

The chain recombines TRBV7-9 with TRBJ2-1, with D possibly matching TRBD2 (5 bases). The germline V gene has CDR1 SEHNR and CDR2 FQNEAQ (reference sequence). The CDR3 is 14 residues long. V lost 1 base to trimming and J lost 6 bases, with 10 bases between them. The CDR3 DNA reads as TGTGCCAGCAGCTTAGTGGCTAGCTTCAATGAGCAGTTCTTC. Encoded protein: CASSLVASFNEQFF.

This clonotype has only a few counts. J is TRBJ2-1 and V is TRBV13, with a possible D match to TRBD2 (5 bases). The V end was cut by 5 bases, the J end by 3 bases, with 8 bases between. The germline V gene has CDR1 PRHDT and CDR2 FYEKMQ (reference sequence). The CDR3 is made up of 13 amino acids. CDR3 region: CASSTRDYNEQFF. DNA for the CDR3: TGTGCCAGCAGCACCCGGGACTACAATGAGCAGTTCTTC.

This clonotype was seen more than once but under ten times. V and J are TRBV13 and TRBJ2-2; TRBD1 is a possible D gene (6 bases). This CDR3 region has 13 residues. V was clipped by 4 bases and J by 8 bases, with 11 bases between them. Germline values: CDR1 PRHDT, CDR2 FYEKMQ (reference sequence). CDR3 bases: TGTGCCAGCAGCTCCTACAGGGCTGGGGAGCTGTTTTTT. Protein product: CASSSYRAGELFF.

This clonotype showed up just a few times. The chain carries TRBV2 and TRBJ2-7, with D unresolved. CDR1 and CDR2 (germline): SNHLY, FYNNEI. CDR3 length: 12 residues. V was shortened by 3 bases and J by 2 bases, with 5 bases between the two germline ends. CDR3 residues: CASSEVPYEQYF. CDR3 in DNA: TGTGCCAGCAGTGAGGTCCCCTACGAGCAGTACTTC.

The rearrangement links TRBV6-1 to TRBJ2-1, with 11 bases that match TRBD1. The CDR3 is 12 amino acids. Germline CDR1 is MNHNS and CDR2 is SASEGT. V lost 10 bases to trimming and J lost 10 bases; unmatched junction nucleotides: 6. CDR3: CANGQGAEEQFF. In DNA, the CDR3 is TGTGCCAATGGACAGGGGGCAGAAGAGCAGTTCTTC.

About this clonotype: Just one base apart from a much larger clone, this may be a read error. The J gene is TRBJ2-7, the V gene TRBV7-9, with D tentatively TRBD2 (5 bases). This CDR3 contains 14 residues. Germline V CDR1 and CDR2: SEHNR, FQNEAQ (reference sequence). V was clipped by 3 bases and J by 2 bases, with 11 bases between them. The CDR3 DNA reads as TGTGCCAGCAGCTTGAGACTAACCCCCTACGAGCAGTACTTC. Amino acid sequence: CASSLRLTPYEQYF.

With regard to this clonotype: This clone may be a read error of a much larger clone one base away. This chain joins TRBV6-5 and TRBJ1-3; D gene uncertain. The CDR3 has 12 amino acids. Germline-derived CDR1 and CDR2 are MNHEY and SVGAGI. The V end was cut by 7 bases, the J end by 9 bases, with 13 bases between. The CDR3 sequence is CASKGYLITIYF. DNA for the CDR3: TGTGCCAGCAAAGGGTATTTGATCACCATATATTTT.

The chain combines TRBV28 with TRBJ1-3; D is perhaps TRBD1 (6 bases). Trimming stripped 4 bases from V and 2 bases from J, with 24 bases between. Germline CDR1 is MDHEN and CDR2 is SYDVKM. The CDR3 totals 19 residues. The CDR3 region has the DNA TGTGCCAGCAGTTCGGGACCCGGGACAAATGTTCCGGCTGGAAACACCATATATTTT. Amino acid sequence: CASSSGPGTNVPAGNTIYF.

There are a few counts of this clonotype. The rearrangement joins TRBV4-3 to TRBJ2-7, with D tentatively TRBD1 or TRBD2 (5 bases each). V dropped 4 bases and J dropped 1 base, with 11 bases sitting between them. The germline gives CDR1 LGHNA, CDR2 YSLEER. The CDR3 consists of 14 residues. CDR3 amino acids: CASSPRDGSYEQYF. CDR3 bases: TGCGCCAGCAGCCCACGGGACGGTTCCTACGAGCAGTACTTC.

J is TRBJ2-7 and V is TRBV19; no reliable D call. CDR3 length: 11 amino acids. V gave up 4 bases and J gave up 4 bases, with 5 bases separating them. Germline V lookup: CDR1 LNHDA, CDR2 SQIVND (reference sequence). Here the CDR3 DNA reads TGTGCCAGTAGTACAAATTACGAGCAGTACTTC. It encodes CASSTNYEQYF. The variable domain in full, completed from reference TRBV19 and TRBJ2-7, reads DGGITQSPKYLFRKEGQNVTLSCEQNLNHDAMYWYRQDPGQGLRLIYYSQIVNDFQKGDIAEGYSVSREKKESFPLTVTSAQKNPTAFYLCASSTNYEQYFGPGTRLTVT.

The genes are TRBV6-2 or TRBV6-3 and TRBJ2-2; the match to TRBD2 covers 12 bases. Trimming at V came to 2 bases and at J to 7 bases, leaving 20 bases not matched to a gene. The CDR3 sequence is 21 residues long. Germline values: CDR1 MNHEY, CDR2 SVGEGT. The chain's CDR3 is CASSYAPRLAGGPSFGGELFF. CDR3 DNA: TGTGCCAGCAGTTACGCCCCGCGGCTAGCGGGAGGGCCCTCGTTCGGCGGGGAGCTGTTTTTT.

For this clonotype: Sequence at one end of the junction differs from germline and may be a read error. V usage is TRBV5-3 and J usage is TRBJ1-4; no clear D. TRBV5-3 is an open reading frame, and its role is uncertain. This CDR3 is built from 14 residues. This CDR3 is CASSLAGTHGELYF. CDR3 DNA sequence: TGTGCCAGCAGCTTGGCTGGCACCCACGGGGAACTGTATTTT.

This clonotype was detected ten times or more. The chain employs TRBV28 and TRBJ2-2, with TRBD2 identical over 10 bases. V shed 4 bases and J 1 base; nucleotides not matched to a gene: 6. This CDR3 comprises 17 residues. Germline assignment: CDR1 MDHEN and CDR2 SYDVKM. CDR3 loop: CASSSASGSRNTGELFF. DNA for the CDR3: TGTGCCAGCAGTTCCGCTAGCGGGAGCCGGAACACCGGGGAGCTGTTTTTT.

With regard to this clonotype: One end of the junction varies from germline; a read error may be responsible. The chain links TRBV27 to TRBJ2-7, with unresolved D. Germline V gives CDR1 MNHEY, CDR2 SMNVEV (reference sequence). The CDR3 is made up of 13 amino acids. DNA of the CDR3: TGTGCCAGCTGTTTATCGTCCGGCTACGAGCAGTACTTC. This codes for CASCLSSGYEQYF.

Many counts were recorded for this clonotype. The V and J genes are TRBV7-9 and TRBJ2-3, with unresolved D. Trimming took off 2 bases at V and 6 bases at J, with 3 bases between the two ends. This CDR3 has 11 amino acids. Germline CDR1 SEHNR, CDR2 FQNEAQ (reference sequence). The CDR3 is CASSLLDTQYF. Here the CDR3 DNA reads TGTGCCAGCAGCTTACTCGATACGCAGTATTTT.

This clonotype was found a few times. The rearrangement links TRBV7-9 to TRBJ2-5; 11 bases are a match to TRBD2. CDR1 is SEHNR, CDR2 FQNEAQ, per germline (reference sequence). The trim removed 0 bases at V and 2 bases at J, leaving 5 bases unmatched. The CDR3 spans 17 residues. Here the CDR3 reads CASSLAGTSGSQETQYF. The CDR3 DNA reads as TGTGCCAGCAGCTTAGCCGGGACTAGCGGATCTCAAGAGACCCAGTACTTC.

This clonotype has more than one count but fewer than ten. The chain links TRBV27 to TRBJ2-3; TRBD2 matches 7 bases. J gave up 3 bases and V 6 bases, and 6 bases lay outside the gene matches. Germline CDR1 is MNHEY and CDR2 is SMNVEV (reference sequence). CDR3 size: 14 residues. The CDR3, as DNA: TGTGCCAGCAGGCCCGGACTAGTAACAGATACGCAGTATTTT. Translating it yields CASRPGLVTDTQYF.

This clonotype was seen a few times. This chain connects TRBV28 to TRBJ2-1; no definite D call. From germline, CDR1 is MDHEN and CDR2 SYDVKM. This CDR3 comprises 16 residues. V was pared by 2 bases and J by 0 bases, with 11 bases between. The CDR3 region has the DNA TGTGCCAGCAGTTTACAGTTCTCAAGCTCCTACAATGAGCAGTTCTTC. This encodes CASSLQFSSSYNEQFF.